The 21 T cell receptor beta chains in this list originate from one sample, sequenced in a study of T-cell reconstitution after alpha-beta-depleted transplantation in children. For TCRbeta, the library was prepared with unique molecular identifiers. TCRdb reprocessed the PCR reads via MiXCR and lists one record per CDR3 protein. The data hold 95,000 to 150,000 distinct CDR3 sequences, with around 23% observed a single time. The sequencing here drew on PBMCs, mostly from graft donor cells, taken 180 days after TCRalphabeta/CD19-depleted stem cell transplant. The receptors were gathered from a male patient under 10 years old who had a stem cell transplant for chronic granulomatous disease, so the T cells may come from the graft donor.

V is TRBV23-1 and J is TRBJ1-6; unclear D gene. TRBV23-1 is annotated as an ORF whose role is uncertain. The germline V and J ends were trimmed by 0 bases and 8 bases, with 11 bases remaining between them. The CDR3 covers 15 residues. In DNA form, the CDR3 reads TGCGCCAGCAGTCAATCTGTACAACTGTATTCACCCCTCCACTTT. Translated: CASSQSVQLYSPLHF.

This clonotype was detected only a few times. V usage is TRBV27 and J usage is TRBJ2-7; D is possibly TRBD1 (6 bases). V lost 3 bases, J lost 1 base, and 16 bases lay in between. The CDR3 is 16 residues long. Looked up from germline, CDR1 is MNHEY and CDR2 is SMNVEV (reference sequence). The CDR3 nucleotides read TGTGCCAGCAGTTTGCAGGCGACAGGCCTTTCCTACGAGCAGTACTTC. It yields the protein CASSLQATGLSYEQYF.

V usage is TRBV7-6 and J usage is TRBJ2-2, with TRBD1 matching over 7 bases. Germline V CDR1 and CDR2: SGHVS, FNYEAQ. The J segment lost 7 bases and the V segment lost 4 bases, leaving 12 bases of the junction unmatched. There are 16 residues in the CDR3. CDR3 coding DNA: TGTGCCAGCAGCTCCACCGGAGACAGGGTTAGCGGGGAGCTGTTTTTT. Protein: CASSSTGDRVSGELFF.

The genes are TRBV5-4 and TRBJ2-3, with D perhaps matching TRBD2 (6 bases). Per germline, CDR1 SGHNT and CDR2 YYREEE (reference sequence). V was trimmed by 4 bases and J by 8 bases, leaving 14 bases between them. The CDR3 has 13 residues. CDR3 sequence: CASSPPLAATQYF. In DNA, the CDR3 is TGTGCCAGCAGCCCCCCACTAGCTGCTACGCAGTATTTT. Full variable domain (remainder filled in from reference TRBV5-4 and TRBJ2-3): ETGVTQSPTHLIKTRGQQVTLRCSSQSGHNTVSWYQQALGQGPQFIFQYYREEENGRGNFPPRFSGLQFPNYSSELNVNALELDDSALYLCASSPPLAATQYFGPGTRLTVL.

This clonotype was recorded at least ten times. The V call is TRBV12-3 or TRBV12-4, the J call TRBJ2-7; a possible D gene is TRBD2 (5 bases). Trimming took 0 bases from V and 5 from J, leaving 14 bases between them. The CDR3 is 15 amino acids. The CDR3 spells CASSLAGGGMHEQYF. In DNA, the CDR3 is TGTGCCAGCAGTTTAGCGGGCGGAGGTATGCACGAGCAGTACTTC.

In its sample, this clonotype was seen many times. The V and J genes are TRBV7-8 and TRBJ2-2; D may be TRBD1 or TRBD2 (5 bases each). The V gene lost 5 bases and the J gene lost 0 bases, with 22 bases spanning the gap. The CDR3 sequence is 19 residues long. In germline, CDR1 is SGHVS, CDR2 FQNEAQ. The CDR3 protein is CASSPGTYPTDANTGELFF. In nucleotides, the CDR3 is TGTGCCAGCAGCCCGGGGACCTACCCGACGGATGCGAACACCGGGGAGCTGTTTTTT.

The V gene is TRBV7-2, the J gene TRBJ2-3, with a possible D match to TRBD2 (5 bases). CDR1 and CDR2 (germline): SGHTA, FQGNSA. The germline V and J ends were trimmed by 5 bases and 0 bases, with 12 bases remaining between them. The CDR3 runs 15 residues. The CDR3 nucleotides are TGTGCCAGCAGCCCTGGAGGTAGCAGCACAGATACGCAGTATTTT. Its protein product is CASSPGGSSTDTQYF.

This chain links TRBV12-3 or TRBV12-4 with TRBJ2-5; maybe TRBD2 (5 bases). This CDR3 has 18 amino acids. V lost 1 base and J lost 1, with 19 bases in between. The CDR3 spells CASSLVVSGLAFQETQYF. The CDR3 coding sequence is TGTGCCAGCAGTTTAGTGGTAAGCGGCCTGGCTTTCCAAGAGACCCAGTACTTC.

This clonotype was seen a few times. CDR3 in amino acids: CSVGQAPYGYTF. CDR3 DNA sequence: TGCAGCGTTGGACAGGCTCCCTATGGCTACACCTTC. The chain employs TRBV29-1 and TRBJ1-2; D perhaps matches TRBD1 (6 bases). The germline CDR1 and CDR2 sequences are SQVTM and ANQGSEA. The CDR3 contains 12 residues. V was cut by 4 bases and J by 4 bases, with 10 bases left in between.

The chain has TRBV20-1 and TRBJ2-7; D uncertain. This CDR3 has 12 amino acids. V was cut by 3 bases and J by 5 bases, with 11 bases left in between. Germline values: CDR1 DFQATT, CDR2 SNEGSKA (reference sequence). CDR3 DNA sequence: TGCAGTGCTAGGCCTTCACTCCACGAGCAGTACTTC. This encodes CSARPSLHEQYF.

The CDR3 coding sequence is TGCAGTGCTAGAGATTTTCCAGGCACGTACTTC. Translated: CSARDFPGTYF. The chain has TRBV20-1 and TRBJ2-7; no clear D. The CDR3 totals 11 residues. Germline-derived CDR1 and CDR2 are DFQATT and SNEGSKA (reference sequence). Trimming stripped 0 bases from V and 12 bases from J, with 12 bases between.

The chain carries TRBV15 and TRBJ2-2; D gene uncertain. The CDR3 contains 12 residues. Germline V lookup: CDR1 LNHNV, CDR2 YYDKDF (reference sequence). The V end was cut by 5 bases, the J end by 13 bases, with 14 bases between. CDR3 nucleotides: TGTGCCACCAGCGTCTTTGGTGTGGCGCTGTTTTTT. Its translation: CATSVFGVALFF.

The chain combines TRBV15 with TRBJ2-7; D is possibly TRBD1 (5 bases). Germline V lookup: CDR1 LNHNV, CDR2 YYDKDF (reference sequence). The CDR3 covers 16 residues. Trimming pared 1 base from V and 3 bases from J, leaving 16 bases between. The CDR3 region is CATSRVATWGLYEQYF. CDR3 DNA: TGTGCCACCAGCAGAGTAGCTACTTGGGGCCTCTACGAGCAGTACTTC.

The CDR3 DNA sequence: TGTGCCAGCAGCGTAGCCCAGGGCGAGGGGACCCAGTACTTC. Amino acids: CASSVAQGEGTQYF. The J gene is TRBJ2-5, the V gene TRBV9, with D perhaps TRBD1 or TRBD2 (5 bases each). Germline values: CDR1 SGDLS, CDR2 YYNGEE. V was pared by 0 bases and J by 7 bases, with 13 bases between. The CDR3 is made up of 14 amino acids.

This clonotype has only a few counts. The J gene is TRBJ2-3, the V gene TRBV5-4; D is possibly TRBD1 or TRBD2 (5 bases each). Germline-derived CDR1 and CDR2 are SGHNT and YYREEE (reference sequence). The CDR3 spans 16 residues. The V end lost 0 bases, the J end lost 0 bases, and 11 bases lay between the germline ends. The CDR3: CASSLERGGSTDTQYF. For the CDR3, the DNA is TGTGCCAGCAGCTTGGAGAGGGGCGGGAGCACAGATACGCAGTATTTT.

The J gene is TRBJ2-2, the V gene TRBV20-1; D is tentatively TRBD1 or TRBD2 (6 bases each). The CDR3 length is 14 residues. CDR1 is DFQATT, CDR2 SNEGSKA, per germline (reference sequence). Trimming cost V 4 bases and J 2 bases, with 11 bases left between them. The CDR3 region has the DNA TGCAGTGCTAAAACCGGGGGCAACACCGGGGAGCTGTTTTTT. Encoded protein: CSAKTGGNTGELFF.

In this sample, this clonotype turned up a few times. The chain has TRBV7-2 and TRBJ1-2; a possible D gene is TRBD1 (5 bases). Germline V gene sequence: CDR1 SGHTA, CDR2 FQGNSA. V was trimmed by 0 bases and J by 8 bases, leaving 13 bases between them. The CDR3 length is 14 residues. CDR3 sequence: CASSLAWQGRGYTF. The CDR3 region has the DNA TGTGCCAGCAGCTTAGCTTGGCAGGGCCGGGGCTACACCTTC.

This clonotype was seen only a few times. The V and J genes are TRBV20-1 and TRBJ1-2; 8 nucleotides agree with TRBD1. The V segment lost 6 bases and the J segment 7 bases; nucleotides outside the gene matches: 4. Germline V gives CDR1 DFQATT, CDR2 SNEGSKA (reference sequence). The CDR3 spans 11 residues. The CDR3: CSAGQGGGYTF. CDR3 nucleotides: TGCAGTGCCGGACAGGGCGGTGGCTACACCTTC.

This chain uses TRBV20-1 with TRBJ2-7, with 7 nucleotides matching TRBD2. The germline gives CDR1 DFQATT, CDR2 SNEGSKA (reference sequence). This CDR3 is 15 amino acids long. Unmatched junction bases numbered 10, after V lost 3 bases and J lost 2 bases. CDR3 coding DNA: TGCAGTGCTAGCAAGCCTGGGGGGGACCCCTACGAGCAGTACTTC. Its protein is CSASKPGGDPYEQYF.

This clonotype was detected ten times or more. For the CDR3, the DNA is TGCGCCAGCAGCCAAGATAAGGGATCACCCCTCCACTTT. It is translated as CASSQDKGSPLHF. The rearrangement links TRBV4-3 to TRBJ1-6; D uncertain. This CDR3 comprises 13 residues. CDR1 is LGHNA and CDR2 is YSLEER in the germline V gene. Trimming pared 0 bases from V and 10 bases from J, leaving 7 bases between.

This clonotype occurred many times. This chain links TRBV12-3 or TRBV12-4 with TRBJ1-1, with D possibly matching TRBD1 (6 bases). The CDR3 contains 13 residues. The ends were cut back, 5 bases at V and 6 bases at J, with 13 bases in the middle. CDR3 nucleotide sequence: TGTGCCAGCAGTAACAGGGAGGGTGCTGAAGCTTTCTTT. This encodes CASSNREGAEAFF.